Shown below are 5 T cell receptor beta chains from a single sample sequenced in a study of blood T cell repertoires in COVID-19. Assay: immunoSEQ multiplex PCR; the TCRdb copy retains only in-frame clones and omits some. The table lists about 160,000 clones, more than 60% of them singletons. Sequencing was done on a sample of peripheral blood. These receptors came from a man in his 60s with acute or convalescent COVID-19.

This chain connects TRBV27 to TRBJ2-1; D unresolved. Trimming left V 5 bases short and J 0 bases short, with 11 bases between. The CDR3 spans 15 residues. CDR1 MNHEY and CDR2 SMNVEV come from the germline V gene (reference sequence). The CDR3 sequence: CASSPEPRSYNEQFF. CDR3 DNA: TGTGCCAGCAGTCCGGAGCCCCGCTCCTACAATGAGCAGTTCTTC.

Concerning this clone: One end of the junction fails to match germline, which may point to a read error. The chain recombines TRBV29-1 with TRBJ1-5; TRBD1 matches 11 bases. The CDR3 runs 13 residues. Per the germline V gene, CDR1 is SQVTM and CDR2 is ANQGSEA. This CDR3 reads CSAWTGGKQPQHF. CDR3 in DNA: TGCAGCGCCTGGACAGGGGGCAAGCAGCCCCAGCATTTT.

The chain has TRBV30 and TRBJ1-1; 9 positions match TRBD1. Unmatched junction bases numbered 1, after V lost 1 base and J lost 1 base. The CDR3 is 14 amino acids. Germline V gives CDR1 GTSNPN, CDR2 SVGIG (reference sequence). CDR3 region: CAWSGGQGNTEAFF. CDR3 in DNA: TGTGCCTGGAGTGGGGGACAGGGGAACACTGAAGCTTTCTTT. Using reference TRBV30 and TRBJ1-1 for the parts outside the CDR3, the full variable domain is SQTIHQWPATLVQPVGSPLSLECTVEGTSNPNLYWYRQAAGRGLQLLFYSVGIGQISSEVPQNLSASRPQDRQFILSSKKLLLSDSGFYLCAWSGGQGNTEAFFGQGTRLTVV.

As regards this clone: Other nucleotide sequences in the sample specify the same CDR3. J is TRBJ2-1 and V is TRBV18; D is perhaps TRBD2 (5 bases). The CDR3 contains 14 residues. Germline-derived CDR1 and CDR2 are KGHSH and LQKENI. The ends were cut back, 2 bases at V and 2 bases at J, with 7 bases in the middle. CDR3 nucleotide sequence: TGTGCCAGCTCACCAGAGGGAACCTACAATGAGCAGTTCTTC. This codes for CASSPEGTYNEQFF.

A few counts support this clone. The chain employs TRBV5-6 and TRBJ2-7; possible D gene TRBD1, 5 bases. There are 16 residues in the CDR3. Trimming removed 0 bases from V and 0 bases from J, with 13 bases in between. Germline CDR1 and CDR2: SGHDT and YYEEEE. CDR3 bases: TGTGCCAGCAGCTTGGCAGCCAGGGCCGTCTCCTACGAGCAGTACTTC. It yields the protein CASSLAARAVSYEQYF.